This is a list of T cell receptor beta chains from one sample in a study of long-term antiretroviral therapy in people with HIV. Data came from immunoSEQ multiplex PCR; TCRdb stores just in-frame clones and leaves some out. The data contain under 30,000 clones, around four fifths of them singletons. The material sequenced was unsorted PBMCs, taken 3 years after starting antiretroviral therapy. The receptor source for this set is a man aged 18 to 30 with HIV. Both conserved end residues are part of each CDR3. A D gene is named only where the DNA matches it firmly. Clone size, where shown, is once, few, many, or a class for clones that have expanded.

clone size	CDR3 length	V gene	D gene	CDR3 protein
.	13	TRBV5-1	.	CASSLHSINEQFF
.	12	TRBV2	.	CAAGRDAGELFF
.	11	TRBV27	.	CASRSTQDAFF
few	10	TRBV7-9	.	CASSSTEAFF
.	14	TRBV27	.	CASSFSGTGDTQYF
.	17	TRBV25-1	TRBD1	CASSSFSETGGADTQYF
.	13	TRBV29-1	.	CSVEVQPAYEQYF
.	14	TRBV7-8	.	CASSLASRGYGYTF
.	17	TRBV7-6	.	CASSTSRSGWSTDTQYF
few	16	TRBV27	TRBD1	CASSPHTGQLPYGYTF
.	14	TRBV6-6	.	CASSYGTRAFTLHF
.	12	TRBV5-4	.	CASSGQRTEAFF
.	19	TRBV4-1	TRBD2	CASSIRVAGGPGSYNEQFF
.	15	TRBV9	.	CASSVTGLGLETQYF
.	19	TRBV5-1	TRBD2	CASSLGIAGGSANTDTQYF
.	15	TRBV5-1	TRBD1	CASSPPGQGAKGYTF
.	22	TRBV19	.	CASSFIRGNPLAYGELNTEAFF
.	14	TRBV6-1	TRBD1	CASRQGTGANVLTF
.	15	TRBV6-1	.	CASSEVWGSPRPQHF
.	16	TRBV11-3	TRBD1	CASSSRDRGSYNEQFF
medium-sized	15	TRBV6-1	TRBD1	CASSEAQGASYEQYF
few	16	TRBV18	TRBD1	CASSPTGTGGEETQYF
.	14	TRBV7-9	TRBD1	CASTTPDRDYGYTF
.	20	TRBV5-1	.	CASSLWGDGPPGSGANVLTF
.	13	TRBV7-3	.	CASSSMGGDGYTF
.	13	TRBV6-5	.	CASRDSFFGELFF
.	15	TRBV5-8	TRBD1	CASSSDGTGGEGYTF
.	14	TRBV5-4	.	CASSLPSSGNTIYF
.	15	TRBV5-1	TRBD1	CASSFRDSRTDTQYF